The 8 T cell receptor beta chains below come from one sample, sequenced in a study of OX40 agonist ivuxolimab in advanced cancers. Measured with immunoSEQ multiplex PCR; TCRdb has only the in-frame clones, and not every one. The repertoire holds around 34,000 clones, 65% to 90% seen once, with approximately 1.4% in the top ten. This material consisted of CD4+ or CD8+ T cells sorted from blood, taken in a trial of the OX40 agonist ivuxolimab. These receptors came from an adult with an advanced solid tumor such as melanoma, head and neck, liver or kidney cancer.

The V call is TRBV18, the J call TRBJ1-3; D unclear. The V end lost 5 bases, the J end lost 1 base, and 12 bases lay between the germline ends. The CDR3 spans 15 residues. Germline CDR1 and CDR2: KGHSH and LQKENI. The CDR3 region is CASSLSPVSGNTIYF. CDR3 coding DNA: TGTGCCAGCTCATTGAGTCCCGTATCTGGAAACACCATATATTTT.

This clone was found a few times. The V call is TRBV4-3, the J call TRBJ1-1, with no clear D. Trimming took 0 bases from V and 1 from J, leaving 12 bases between them. Per the germline V gene, CDR1 is LGHNA and CDR2 is YSLEER. This CDR3 has 16 amino acids. The CDR3 here is CASSQDAGRSNTEAFF. CDR3 in DNA: TGCGCCAGCAGCCAAGATGCCGGGCGGTCGAACACTGAAGCTTTCTTT.

V gene TRBV2 combines with J gene TRBJ2-7; tentative D call: TRBD1 (5 bases). The V end lost 3 bases, the J end lost 3 bases, and 12 bases lay between the germline ends. Germline CDR1 reads SNHLY; CDR2 reads FYNNEI. The CDR3 extends over 14 amino acids. CDR3 coding DNA: TGTGCCAGCAGTGATCTGGGGCTCAGCTACGAGCAGTACTTC. It translates to CASSDLGLSYEQYF.

The gene calls are TRBV5-1 and TRBJ2-2; perhaps TRBD1 as D (6 bases). The CDR3 loop spans 16 amino acids. Germline-derived CDR1 and CDR2 are SGHRS and YFSETQ. Trimming took off 5 bases at V and 0 bases at J, with 14 bases between the two ends. CDR3 protein: CASSQIAGANTGELFF. CDR3 sequence (DNA): TGCGCCAGCAGTCAGATTGCAGGGGCGAACACCGGGGAGCTGTTTTTT.

CDR3 sequence: CASRTAGRGEKLFF. The CDR3 nucleotides read TGTGCCAGCAGGACTGCGGGACGTGGTGAAAAACTGTTTTTT. V and J are TRBV27 and TRBJ1-4; TRBD1 might be the D (5 bases). V lost 6 bases to trimming and J lost 7 bases, with 15 bases between them. The CDR3 totals 14 residues. Germline V gene lookup returns CDR1 MNHEY and CDR2 SMNVEV (reference sequence).

Here the CDR3 DNA reads TGTGCCAGTAGTTTCGGACAGGGTACCTACGAGCAGTACTTC. Protein product: CASSFGQGTYEQYF. This sequence joins TRBV19 and TRBJ2-7; 8 bases map to TRBD1. The CDR3 sequence is 14 residues long. From germline, CDR1 is LNHDA and CDR2 SQIVND (reference sequence). V lost 5 bases and J lost 2; bases outside the gene matches: 5.

This CDR3 is CASSLGQGVNGAFF. The DNA of the CDR3 is TGTGCCAGCAGCTTGGGACAGGGTGTTAACGGAGCTTTCTTT. The rearrangement uses TRBV6-6 and TRBJ1-1; 9 positions agree with TRBD1. Germline trimming cut 6 bases from V and 10 bases from J; bases unmatched to any gene: 12. Germline V gene data show CDR1 as MNHNY and CDR2 as SVGAGI (reference sequence). This CDR3 is 14 amino acids long.

This sequence joins TRBV4-3 and TRBJ2-2; 8 nucleotides line up with TRBD1. Germline lookup yields CDR1 LGHNA and CDR2 YSLEER. The CDR3 consists of 17 residues. The J segment lost 6 bases and the V segment lost 1 base, leaving 10 bases of the junction unmatched. The CDR3 bases are TGCGCCAGCAGCCAAGCTCAGGGGGCAAACAGCGCCGGGGAGCTGTTTTTT. This encodes CASSQAQGANSAGELFF.